This TCR beta chain originates from a study of OX40 agonist ivuxolimab in advanced cancers. Study summary: Averaging about 60 years in age, with a range of about 23 to 90, the cohort was about 86% male. People who had prior anti-PD-1, anti-PD-L1 or anti-CTLA-4 therapy could take part, and approximately 43% had some.

Generated by immunoSEQ multiplex PCR, the TCRdb table keeps only in-frame clones and is missing some. Among about 80,000 clones listed, 87% were seen once. Germline V CDR1 and CDR2: MNHEY, SVGAGI. The CDR3 covers 14 residues. V shed 5 bases and J 2 bases; nucleotides not matched to a gene: 6. Systemic immunosuppression or a history of autoimmune disease excluded patients. On cycle 4 day 1 and cycle 7 day 1, as well as at baseline, blood was sampled. The genes are TRBV6-5 and TRBJ2-7; 7 nucleotides line up with TRBD1. The sequence was collected from an adult with an advanced solid tumor such as melanoma, head and neck, liver or kidney cancer. This specimen consisted of CD4+ or CD8+ T cells sorted from blood, obtained in a trial of the OX40 agonist ivuxolimab. The CDR3 DNA sequence: TGTGCCAGCAGTAAAACGACAGGGACCTACGAGCAGTACGTC. This translates into CASSKTTGTYEQYV.